The source of this TCR beta chain is a study of blood T cell repertoires in COVID-19. As for the study in general: Sources were T cells, B-cell-depleted T cells, or PBMCs; the material itself was cDNA or gDNA.

The germline gives CDR1 MNHEY, CDR2 SMNVEV (reference sequence). Losses at the gene ends were 4 bases for V and 7 bases for J; bases not matched to a gene: 5. This CDR3 has 13 residues. Which cohort a participant joined came from the clinical history participants gave. As handled by the study authors: Researchers report that nucleated cell counts were estimated from reference gene primer amplification. TCRdb's copy holds only in-frame clones and misses some; the assay was immunoSEQ multiplex PCR. That table is the source of V, J and clone size, and D and trimming were worked out from the DNA. Of about 240,000 clones detected, about 89% appear once; the ten largest clones hold 4.1%.

The genes are TRBV27 and TRBJ1-2; 8 nucleotides line up with TRBD1. Source material: PBMCs or T cells enriched from blood (not recorded which). This clonotype originated in a woman aged 25 to 39 who had recovered from COVID-19. The CDR3 nucleotides are TGTGCCAGCAGTTACGCCAGGGGGCGTGGCTACACCTTC. This gives the protein CASSYARGRGYTF.